The 7 T cell receptor beta chains presented below share a single source sample, sequenced in a study of T cell responses to AZD1222 COVID-19 vaccine. Clones were read by immunoSEQ multiplex PCR, and TCRdb kept only the in-frame ones, dropping some. The sample has more than 120,000 clones, approximately 94% seen once; the top ten hold about 5%. Sequencing was performed on peripheral blood, taken on day 0 of AZD1222 vaccination. These receptors were taken from an adult in good health.

The J gene is TRBJ1-1, the V gene TRBV28, with a possible D match to TRBD1 (6 bases). The germline V and J ends were trimmed by 2 bases and 0 bases, with 10 bases remaining between them. This CDR3 spans 15 amino acids. Per germline, CDR1 MDHEN and CDR2 SYDVKM. The CDR3 here is CASSLGQGLNTEAFF. The DNA for the CDR3 is TGTGCCAGCAGTTTAGGGCAGGGGTTGAACACTGAAGCTTTCTTT.

V is TRBV7-2 and J is TRBJ2-2; D is uncertain. V lost 1 base and J lost 8, with 11 bases in between. CDR3 length equals 14 residues. In germline, CDR1 is SGHTA, CDR2 FQGNSA. The CDR3 is CASSLGTEQGELFF. The CDR3 DNA reads TGTGCCAGCAGCTTAGGAACCGAGCAGGGGGAGCTGTTTTTT.

This rearrangement joins TRBV3-1 (or the pseudogene TRBV3-2) to TRBJ2-5, with D possibly being TRBD2 (6 bases). The CDR3 covers 15 residues. CDR1 is LGHDT, CDR2 YNNKEL, per germline (reference sequence). V lost 2 bases and J 0 bases, leaving 10 bases between the germline ends. The CDR3 protein is CASSQRPSDQETQYF. DNA of the CDR3: TGTGCCAGCAGCCAACGTCCTAGCGACCAAGAGACCCAGTACTTC.

V is TRBV7-2 and J is TRBJ2-7, with 10 bases aligning to TRBD2. V dropped 5 bases and J dropped 0; count of bases not matched to a gene: 7. The CDR3 has 16 amino acids. Germline V gene sequence: CDR1 SGHTA, CDR2 FQGNSA. The CDR3 DNA reads as TGTGCCAGCAGCCGTGGGATAGCGGGAGGCTCCTACGAGCAGTACTTC. Encoded protein: CASSRGIAGGSYEQYF.

This chain uses TRBV19 with TRBJ1-2; no firm D call. There are 15 residues in the CDR3. The germline V and J ends were trimmed by 5 bases and 4 bases, with 17 bases remaining between them. CDR1 is LNHDA, CDR2 SQIVND, per germline (reference sequence). CDR3 loop: CASSPLMDFGYGYTF. In nucleotides, the CDR3 is TGTGCCAGTAGTCCCTTGATGGATTTTGGCTATGGCTACACCTTC. The full variable domain, with the rest looked up from reference TRBV19 and TRBJ1-2, is DGGITQSPKYLFRKEGQNVTLSCEQNLNHDAMYWYRQDPGQGLRLIYYSQIVNDFQKGDIAEGYSVSREKKESFPLTVTSAQKNPTAFYLCASSPLMDFGYGYTFGSGTRLTVV.

The chain carries TRBV6-5 and TRBJ1-1; 7 bases agree with TRBD1. Germline V lookup: CDR1 MNHEY, CDR2 SVGAGI. V lost 6 bases to trimming and J lost 7 bases; unmatched junction nucleotides: 11. There are 14 residues in the CDR3. The CDR3 sequence is CASSPDRAKGEAFF. The CDR3 DNA follows: TGTGCCAGCAGCCCAGACAGGGCTAAGGGTGAAGCTTTCTTT.

This clone showed up just once. V gene TRBV19 combines with J gene TRBJ1-5; D is perhaps TRBD1 (6 bases). Trimming took off 6 bases at V and 6 bases at J, with 21 bases between the two ends. CDR1 and CDR2 from the germline V gene are LNHDA and SQIVND (reference sequence). The CDR3 has 16 amino acids. The CDR3, as DNA: TGTGCCAGTAGCCCCGGAGTTGGGGGGCGAGGTCAGCCCCAGCATTTT. This gives the protein CASSPGVGGRGQPQHF.